These 6 T cell receptor beta chains were all obtained from the same sample, sequenced in a study of CD8+ T cells in alopecia areata (dated by TCRdb to the late 2010s). The library came from the immunoSEQ multiplex PCR assay. RNA was extracted from all samples and reverse transcribed into cDNA as template for TCR sequencing. The immuneACCESS repertoire file appears here via TCRdb, limited to in-frame rearrangements. These files lack a portion of the clones; in checked studies, under half of the deficit traces to unresolved V genes, and the cause of the others is not known. Counted in this sample were roughly 150,000 clones; about 51% of them appeared once. The top ten clonotypes cover around 19% of the sample. The sample's time point, from its label and the paper: baseline before oral tofacitinib. The specimen was CD8+ T cells sorted from blood, collected at week 0. These TCRs come from a human donor with alopecia areata.

This clone was picked up a small number of times. J is TRBJ1-1 and V is TRBV29-1; D gene uncertain. Trimming stripped 2 bases from V and 0 bases from J, with 13 bases between. Per the germline V gene, CDR1 is SQVTM and CDR2 is ANQGSEA. This CDR3 contains 15 residues. CDR3 coding DNA: TGCAGCGTTGAACGCCGGGCCACCATGAACACTGAAGCTTTCTTT. This gives the protein CSVERRATMNTEAFF.

The CDR3 DNA follows: TGTGCCAGCAGCTTGGACAGGAGGATGACTGAAGCTTTCTTT. Encoded protein: CASSLDRRMTEAFF. The V and J genes are TRBV5-6 and TRBJ1-1; tentative D call: TRBD1 (5 bases). Trimming removed 0 bases from V and 5 bases from J, with 11 bases in between. This CDR3 has 14 residues. Germline V gene sequence: CDR1 SGHDT, CDR2 YYEEEE.

The DNA of the CDR3 is TGTGCCAGCAGCTTAGGGTCACGAGAGACCCAGTACTTC. Translated, it gives CASSLGSRETQYF. The gene calls are TRBV7-6 and TRBJ2-5; D not certain. Trimming removed 1 base at V and 4 bases at J, with 7 bases between. This CDR3 contains 13 residues. The V gene's germline CDR1 is SGHVS and CDR2 FNYEAQ.

Only one count was recorded for this clone. The chain employs TRBV11-2 and TRBJ2-3; 9 nucleotides match TRBD2. The CDR3 covers 16 residues. Germline trimming cut 1 base from V and 0 bases from J; bases unmatched to any gene: 2. The germline V gene has CDR1 SGHAT and CDR2 FQNNGV. In DNA, the CDR3 is TGTGCCAGCAGCTTAGGCCTAGCGGGGAGCACAGATACGCAGTATTTT. It codes for CASSLGLAGSTDTQYF.

The CDR3 DNA is TGCAGCGTTGAAGAGATGACAGGGTTAGAAGCTTTCTTT. Its translation: CSVEEMTGLEAFF. This sequence joins TRBV29-1 and TRBJ1-1; 7 bases fit TRBD1. V lost 0 bases, J lost 8 bases, and 6 bases stayed unmatched. The CDR3 is 13 amino acids. Germline CDR1 reads SQVTM; CDR2 reads ANQGSEA.

The chain uses TRBV25-1 and TRBJ1-4; D perhaps matches TRBD1 (6 bases). V was pared by 1 base and J by 6 bases, with 12 bases between. The CDR3 length is 15 residues. Looked up from germline, CDR1 is MGHDK and CDR2 is SYGVNS. CDR3 nucleotide sequence: TGTGCCAGCAGTGAATTGAGGGGGAGTGATGAAAAACTGTTTTTT. This gives the protein CASSELRGSDEKLFF.